Listed here are 11 T cell receptor beta chains from one sample, sequenced in a study of T cell responses to AZD1222 COVID-19 vaccine. Sequenced by immunoSEQ multiplex PCR; TCRdb stores in-frame clones only, minus some. The sample contains 130,000 to 150,000 clones, about nine tenths of which appear only once. Here the sequenced sample was peripheral blood, taken on day 0 of MenACWY control vaccination. These receptors were obtained from an adult in good health.

Here the CDR3 DNA reads TGTGCCAGCAGTTACATACGGGAGACCGAGCAGTACTTC. It encodes CASSYIRETEQYF. The chain links TRBV6-5 to TRBJ2-7; D is possibly TRBD2 (6 bases). This CDR3 is 13 amino acids long. Trimming removed 2 bases at V and 6 bases at J, with 11 bases between. The V gene's germline CDR1 is MNHEY and CDR2 SVGAGI.

V usage is TRBV28 and J usage is TRBJ1-2; 8 bases map to TRBD1. The CDR3 loop spans 16 amino acids. J lost 4 bases, V lost 5 bases, and 12 bases had no gene match. Per germline, CDR1 MDHEN and CDR2 SYDVKM. CDR3 DNA: TGTGCCAGCAGTCTAACCCCGACAGGGGCCCTCTATGGCTACACCTTC. It yields the protein CASSLTPTGALYGYTF.

This chain connects TRBV27 to TRBJ1-1; the D is unclear. Germline V CDR1 and CDR2: MNHEY, SMNVEV (reference sequence). This CDR3 is 12 amino acids long. Trimming shortened V by 6 bases and J by 11 bases, and 16 bases separated the two germline ends. The chain's CDR3 is CASRPAGSRAFF. The CDR3 coding sequence is TGTGCCAGCAGACCCGCAGGATCTCGGGCTTTCTTT.

Written as DNA, the CDR3 is TGCGCCAGCAGCTTGGAAGGCCCTCCCTACTATGGCTACACCTTC. It translates to CASSLEGPPYYGYTF. The chain links TRBV5-1 to TRBJ1-2; no reliable D call. Per the germline V gene, CDR1 is SGHRS and CDR2 is YFSETQ. With 0 bases removed from V and 3 bases from J, the gap between germline ends came to 12 bases. CDR3 length: 15 residues.

The chain employs TRBV5-1 and TRBJ2-3, with D hard to call. Trimming removed 0 bases from V and 10 bases from J, with 15 bases in between. This CDR3 is built from 14 residues. Germline CDR1 is SGHRS and CDR2 is YFSETQ. In nucleotides, the CDR3 is TGCGCCAGCAGCTTGGAGCCGGCCCATCCGGCGCAGTATTTT. Translation: CASSLEPAHPAQYF.

V and J are TRBV7-8 and TRBJ1-2, with no clear D. From germline, CDR1 is SGHVS and CDR2 FQNEAQ. This CDR3 is 13 amino acids long. V gave up 2 bases and J gave up 1 base, with 5 bases separating them. CDR3 loop: CASSLNNNYGYTF. CDR3 DNA: TGTGCCAGCAGCTTAAACAATAACTATGGCTACACCTTC.

The rearrangement uses TRBV19 and TRBJ1-4; tentative D call: TRBD1 (6 bases). This CDR3 is built from 17 residues. Germline-derived CDR1 and CDR2 are LNHDA and SQIVND (reference sequence). V shed 3 bases and J shed 5 bases, with 19 bases lying between them. CDR3 in amino acids: CASSMATTGTRNEKLFF. The CDR3 DNA reads as TGTGCCAGTAGTATGGCCACCACCGGGACAAGGAATGAAAAACTGTTTTTT.

The chain couples TRBV3-1 (or the pseudogene TRBV3-2) to TRBJ1-1, with TRBD1 matching over 9 bases. The ends lost 4 bases at V and 10 bases at J; junction bases unmatched: 4. The CDR3 runs 12 residues. From germline, CDR1 is LGHDT and CDR2 YNNKEL (reference sequence). The chain's CDR3 is CASSLTGGAAFF. The CDR3 DNA sequence: TGTGCCAGCAGCCTGACAGGGGGAGCAGCTTTCTTT.

For the CDR3, the DNA is TGTGCCAGCAGCTTCCGGGACAACCAAGAGACCCAGTACTTC. Protein: CASSFRDNQETQYF. The V gene is TRBV5-4, the J gene TRBJ2-5; possibly TRBD1 for D (6 bases). This CDR3 has 14 amino acids. Trimming left V 2 bases short and J 0 bases short, with 8 bases between. Germline CDR1 is SGHNT and CDR2 is YYREEE (reference sequence).

The chain uses TRBV3-1 (or the pseudogene TRBV3-2) and TRBJ2-7; perhaps TRBD2 as D (7 bases). The CDR3 is 14 residues long. Germline CDR1 LGHDT, CDR2 YNNKEL (reference sequence). Trimming took off 4 bases at V and 4 bases at J, with 14 bases between the two ends. Written as DNA, the CDR3 is TGTGCCAGCAGCCCCTCCGGGGGGCTGTACGAGCAGTACTTC. This encodes CASSPSGGLYEQYF.

The DNA of the CDR3 is TGCGCCAGCAGCGTCGGCGGTGAAGCTTTCTTT. Translated, it gives CASSVGGEAFF. V is TRBV5-1 and J is TRBJ1-1; D not certain. V gave up 4 bases and J gave up 7 bases, with 8 bases separating them. There are 11 residues in the CDR3. Germline loops: CDR1 SGHRS, CDR2 YFSETQ.